These 29 T cell receptor beta chains came from one sample sequenced in a study of T-cell memory formation after mild COVID-19. TCRdb reprocessed the 5' RACE reads via MiXCR and lists one record per CDR3 protein. The profile shows about 270,000 distinct CDR3 sequences, around 15% of them singletons. The sequenced material came from PBMCs or a T cell subset sorted from them (not recorded which). The receptors were sampled from a man between 18 and 35 years old who had mild COVID-19 (a few samples of this study predate the infection). Cell type and time point are not known.

This clonotype turned up a few times. V gene TRBV29-1 combines with J gene TRBJ2-3; 8 nucleotides align to TRBD1. CDR3 size: 14 residues. Losses at the gene ends were 6 bases for V and 0 bases for J; bases not matched to a gene: 5. The germline gives CDR1 SQVTM, CDR2 ANQGSEA. The CDR3 is CSVTGATSTDTQYF. CDR3 nucleotides: TGCAGCGTGACAGGGGCTACTAGCACAGATACGCAGTATTTT.

The chain recombines TRBV11-2 with TRBJ2-5; D unclear. The V gene lost 0 bases and the J gene lost 7 bases, with 21 bases spanning the gap. Per germline, CDR1 SGHAT and CDR2 FQNNGV. This CDR3 comprises 17 residues. The CDR3 coding sequence is TGTGCCAGCAGCTTAGATGGTCCACCCCGTACCTTCGGGACCCAGTACTTC. Amino acids: CASSLDGPPRTFGTQYF.

Only a few counts were recorded for this clonotype. This rearrangement joins TRBV7-9 to TRBJ2-7; TRBD2 agrees at 7 bases. V lost 4 bases and J lost 2; bases outside the gene matches: 2. The germline V gene encodes CDR1 SEHNR and CDR2 FQNEAQ (reference sequence). There are 13 residues in the CDR3. CDR3 DNA: TGTGCCAGCAGCTCTGGACTAGCCTACGAGCAGTACGTC. It is translated as CASSSGLAYEQYV.

This clonotype has a count of ten or more. V and J are TRBV4-1 and TRBJ1-1, with no clear D. V was shortened by 1 base and J by 5 bases, with 11 bases between the two germline ends. The CDR3 covers 14 residues. CDR1 is MGHRA and CDR2 is YSYEKL in the germline V gene. The CDR3 DNA is TGCGCCAGCAGCCAAGGGGCGGGTAGTACTGAAGCTTTCTTT. Protein product: CASSQGAGSTEAFF.

This clonotype appeared many times. This sequence joins TRBV20-1 and TRBJ1-1; possibly TRBD1 for D (5 bases). V gave up 7 bases and J gave up 5 bases, with 20 bases separating them. The CDR3 loop spans 14 amino acids. Germline assignment: CDR1 DFQATT and CDR2 SNEGSKA (reference sequence). CDR3 in amino acids: CSGRDGGQWTEAFF. For the CDR3, the DNA is TGCAGTGGCAGGGACGGCGGCCAATGGACTGAAGCTTTCTTT.

This clonotype was detected only a few times. The rearrangement joins TRBV7-9 to TRBJ1-2; D gene unclear. V lost 2 bases to trimming and J lost 4 bases, with 8 bases between them. The length of the CDR3 is 13 residues. CDR1 and CDR2 from the germline V gene are SEHNR and FQNEAQ (reference sequence). This CDR3 is CASSLKLTYGYTF. The CDR3 DNA sequence: TGTGCCAGCAGCTTAAAATTGACCTATGGCTACACCTTC. Looking up the rest from reference TRBV7-9 and TRBJ1-2 gives the full variable domain: DTGVSQNPRHKITKRGQNVTFRCDPISEHNRLYWYRQTLGQGPEFLTYFQNEAQLEKSRLLSDRFSAERPKGSFSTLEIQRTEQGDSAMYLCASSLKLTYGYTFGSGTRLTVV.

In this sample, this clonotype turned up many times. The V call is TRBV3-1, the J call TRBJ2-7, with D perhaps TRBD2 (5 bases). The germline gives CDR1 LGHDT, CDR2 YNNKEL (reference sequence). This CDR3 region has 13 residues. With 7 bases removed from V and 7 bases from J, the gap between germline ends came to 17 bases. Here the CDR3 reads CASIPWEPREQYV. The CDR3, as DNA: TGTGCCAGCATCCCCTGGGAGCCCCGTGAGCAGTACGTC.

The chain links TRBV28 to TRBJ1-2; D not resolved. The V end lost 6 bases, the J end lost 4 bases, and 21 bases lay between the germline ends. Germline CDR1 is MDHEN and CDR2 is SYDVKM. The CDR3 loop spans 16 amino acids. The CDR3 reads CASRNSGQPTLYGYTF. The CDR3 bases are TGTGCCAGCAGGAACTCCGGGCAGCCCACACTCTATGGCTACACCTTC.

This clonotype was detected a few times. V is TRBV4-3 and J is TRBJ2-5, with D maybe TRBD1 (5 bases). Trimming took 0 bases from V and 2 from J, leaving 10 bases between them. The CDR3 length is 15 residues. CDR1 and CDR2 (germline): LGHNA, YSLEER. CDR3 in amino acids: CASSQDGAVQETQYF. The DNA of the CDR3 is TGCGCCAGCAGCCAAGATGGGGCCGTTCAAGAGACCCAGTACTTC.

This sequence joins TRBV7-6 and TRBJ2-7; the D is unclear. V was shortened by 5 bases and J by 0 bases, with 11 bases between the two germline ends. CDR1 is SGHVS and CDR2 is FNYEAQ in the germline V gene. This CDR3 comprises 14 residues. The CDR3 coding sequence is TGTGCCAGCAGCCCCCGGACGGTCTCCTACGAGCAGTACTTC. Residues: CASSPRTVSYEQYF.

This chain joins TRBV6-5 and TRBJ2-2, with a possible D match to TRBD1 (5 bases). Between the trimmed V and J ends, which lost 5 bases and 6 bases, there was a span of 7 bases. The CDR3 extends over 12 amino acids. Per the germline V gene, CDR1 is MNHEY and CDR2 is SVGAGI. The CDR3 coding sequence is TGTGCCAGCAGTCGCAGGGCCGGGGAGCTGTTTTTT. Amino acids: CASSRRAGELFF.

This clonotype was counted a few times. J is TRBJ2-5 and V is TRBV7-2; the match to TRBD1 covers 8 bases. The CDR3 is 13 residues long. Trimming at V came to 6 bases and at J to 4 bases, leaving 4 bases not matched to a gene. Germline V lookup: CDR1 SGHTA, CDR2 FQGNSA. The CDR3 reads CASRRQGRETQYF. The DNA of the CDR3 is TGTGCCAGCAGGCGACAGGGGCGAGAGACCCAGTACTTC.

This clonotype was seen more than once but under ten times. The rearrangement uses TRBV20-1 and TRBJ2-7; weak D call: TRBD1 (5 bases). The CDR3 is 12 residues long. The V end was cut by 0 bases, the J end by 4 bases, with 7 bases between. Germline values: CDR1 DFQATT, CDR2 SNEGSKA (reference sequence). CDR3 in DNA: TGCAGTGCTAGAGACCCAGGGTACGAGCAGTACGTC. Its protein is CSARDPGYEQYV.

This clonotype was picked up a small number of times. The V and J genes are TRBV4-3 and TRBJ2-2, with D perhaps matching TRBD1 or TRBD2 (5 bases each). Germline assignment: CDR1 LGHNA and CDR2 YSLEER. Trimming cost V 10 bases and J 2 bases, with 14 bases left between them. The CDR3 runs 14 residues. In DNA form, the CDR3 reads TGCGCCACCTCGAGGGGAATCAACACCGGGGAGCTGTTTTTT. This translates into CATSRGINTGELFF.

There are a few counts of this clonotype. The chain has TRBV20-1 and TRBJ2-5, with 9 nucleotides matching TRBD2. CDR1 and CDR2 from the germline V gene are DFQATT and SNEGSKA (reference sequence). Trimming removed 0 bases from V and 5 bases from J; junction bases left unmatched: 10. The CDR3 has 16 residues. CDR3 in amino acids: CSARDEGGGARETQYF. CDR3 nucleotide sequence: TGCAGTGCTAGAGACGAAGGCGGGGGGGCGCGGGAGACCCAGTACTTC.

The chain employs TRBV5-1 and TRBJ1-4, with 10 positions matching TRBD1. V trimming: 0 bases; J trimming: 8 bases; junction bases outside the gene matches: 4. Germline CDR1 is SGHRS and CDR2 is YFSETQ. CDR3 length: 15 amino acids. Here the CDR3 DNA reads TGCGCCAGCAGCTTGGCAGGGACAGGGGAAGAAAAACTGTTTTTT. As protein: CASSLAGTGEEKLFF.

The chain carries TRBV28 and TRBJ2-5, with 13 nucleotides matching TRBD2. The V gene's germline CDR1 is MDHEN and CDR2 SYDVKM. This CDR3 region has 17 residues. Trimming at V came to 6 bases and at J to 3 bases, leaving 10 bases not matched to a gene. The CDR3 DNA follows: TGTGCCAGCAGCCTACCCCCACTAGCGGGGGGGAAAGAGACCCAGTACTTC. This sequence encodes CASSLPPLAGGKETQYF.

This clonotype showed up just a few times. The V gene is TRBV12-3 or TRBV12-4, the J gene TRBJ2-2; D perhaps matches TRBD2 (5 bases). The CDR3 contains 15 residues. Trimming cost V 3 bases and J 4 bases, with 12 bases left between them. CDR3 sequence reads: CASSLTRGFTGELFF. The CDR3 coding sequence is TGTGCCAGCAGTTTGACGAGAGGGTTCACCGGGGAGCTGTTTTTT.

V and J are TRBV7-2 and TRBJ2-1, with TRBD1 matching over 7 bases. Germline values: CDR1 SGHTA, CDR2 FQGNSA. The CDR3 runs to 15 residues. Trimming removed 1 base from V and 4 bases from J; junction bases left unmatched: 4. As DNA, the CDR3 is TGTGCCAGCAGCTTAGGGGAGACAGGGTACAATGAGCAGTTCTTC. It translates to CASSLGETGYNEQFF.

J is TRBJ1-2 and V is TRBV12-3 or TRBV12-4, with D possibly being TRBD1 (6 bases). CDR3 length equals 13 residues. V was pared by 5 bases and J by 6 bases, with 13 bases between. CDR3 protein: CASSPLGGHGYTF. CDR3 nucleotide sequence: TGTGCCAGCAGTCCCCTTGGGGGGCATGGCTACACCTTC.

A few counts support this clonotype. V and J are TRBV28 and TRBJ1-1; D not certain. Germline values: CDR1 MDHEN, CDR2 SYDVKM. This CDR3 has 12 residues. The V and J ends lost 11 bases and 3 bases respectively, with 13 bases between them. The CDR3 nucleotides are TGTGCCCCTTGGCGGGGAGACACTGAAGCTTTCTTT. It codes for CAPWRGDTEAFF.

The chain recombines TRBV20-1 with TRBJ2-1; TRBD2 matches 10 bases. CDR3 size: 16 residues. From germline, CDR1 is DFQATT and CDR2 SNEGSKA (reference sequence). Trimming at V came to 5 bases and at J to 9 bases, leaving 16 bases not matched to a gene. For the CDR3, the DNA is TGCAGTGCTCCGGGGAGCGGGGGGGCCCCGGTAGGTGAGCAGTTCTTC. It is translated as CSAPGSGGAPVGEQFF.

This clonotype was seen repeatedly, ten times or more. CDR3 in DNA: TGTGCCAGCAGCCCCGAGGACTATCCTTTGTACCAAGAGACCCAGTACTTC. The encoded protein is CASSPEDYPLYQETQYF. The genes are TRBV6-5 and TRBJ2-5; tentatively, D is TRBD2 (6 bases). This CDR3 is 17 amino acids long. V lost 6 bases to trimming and J lost 0 bases, with 20 bases between them. CDR1 is MNHEY and CDR2 is SVGAGI in the germline V gene.

The rearrangement uses TRBV7-9 and TRBJ1-4; D is uncertain. V lost 3 bases to trimming and J lost 3 bases, with 14 bases between them. There are 16 residues in the CDR3. Germline CDR1 reads SEHNR; CDR2 reads FQNEAQ (reference sequence). The CDR3, as DNA: TGTGCCAGCAGCTTTGGACTGATCGGGGCTAATGAAAAACTGTTTTTT. It specifies CASSFGLIGANEKLFF.

The chain employs TRBV30 and TRBJ2-5, with D possibly TRBD2 on 6 matching bases. This CDR3 comprises 12 residues. Germline-derived CDR1 and CDR2 are GTSNPN and SVGIG (reference sequence). Trimming stripped 5 bases from V and 1 base from J, with 8 bases between. The CDR3 is CAWREPQETQYF. Here the CDR3 DNA reads TGTGCCTGGCGGGAGCCCCAAGAGACCCAGTACTTC.

This clonotype was found a few times. The rearrangement uses TRBV20-1 and TRBJ2-3; 8 nucleotides match TRBD1. Germline loops: CDR1 DFQATT, CDR2 SNEGSKA (reference sequence). CDR3 length equals 16 residues. The V gene end was trimmed by 5 bases and the J gene end by 5 bases; junction bases not matched to a gene: 15. CDR3 sequence: CSAVRDRTSIGDTQYF. In DNA, the CDR3 is TGCAGTGCTGTGAGGGACAGGACCTCCATAGGAGATACGCAGTATTTT.

This clonotype was seen more than once but under ten times. The chain joins TRBV7-2 to TRBJ1-2, with TRBD1 identical over 8 bases. The CDR3 runs 15 residues. V lost 2 bases, J lost 5 bases, and 7 bases stayed unmatched. Per the germline V gene, CDR1 is SGHTA and CDR2 is FQGNSA. CDR3 sequence reads: CASSLLRGLEYGYTF. In DNA form, the CDR3 reads TGTGCCAGCAGCTTACTCAGGGGGCTAGAATATGGCTACACCTTC. Combining the CDR3 with reference TRBV7-2 and TRBJ1-2 gives the whole variable domain GAGVSQSPSNKVTEKGKDVELRCDPISGHTALYWYRQSLGQGLEFLIYFQGNSAPDKSGLPSDRFSAERTGGSVSTLTIQRTQQEDSAVYLCASSLLRGLEYGYTFGSGTRLTVV.

The table lists this clonotype with a few counts. V gene TRBV4-1 combines with J gene TRBJ2-5; D may be TRBD1 (6 bases). V was clipped by 4 bases and J by 7 bases, with 13 bases between them. The CDR3 runs 13 residues. Looked up from germline, CDR1 is MGHRA and CDR2 is YSYEKL. The CDR3 DNA sequence: TGCGCCAGCAGCCCTCAATTAGGGGGGACCCAGTACTTC. It yields the protein CASSPQLGGTQYF.

This chain links TRBV2 with TRBJ2-6, with 8 nucleotides matching TRBD1. Looked up from germline, CDR1 is SNHLY and CDR2 is FYNNEI. There are 17 residues in the CDR3. Trimming took 7 bases from V and 3 from J; bases not matched to a gene: 11. CDR3 protein: CASKSQDRENGANVLTF. DNA of the CDR3: TGTGCCAGCAAGAGTCAGGACAGGGAAAATGGGGCCAACGTCCTGACTTTC.